The rows below give T cell receptor beta chains drawn from one sample of a study of CD8 T cells in Susac syndrome. TCRdb reanalysed the immunoSEQ multiplex PCR reads using MiXCR and keeps one entry per CDR3 protein. The table has about 70,000 distinct CDR3 sequences, 85% to 95% seen once; the top ten hold 0.2% to 0.25%. The specimen was CD8+ T cells from PBMCs. The receptors come from a human donor in good health. Each CDR3 is given with its conserved first and last residue. Each record gives: J gene, clone size, D gene, V gene, CDR3 protein, CDR3 DNA. The D gene is left open where the match is weak. Where a row states a size, it is once, few, many or the class of an expanded clone; other rows omit it.

>TRBJ2-3|.|.|TRBV13
CASSLGRLGDTQYF
TGTGCCAGCAGCTTAGGTCGGCTCGGGGATACGCAGTATTTT
>TRBJ2-5|.|.|TRBV20-1
CSARDDGIDETQYF
TGCAGTGCTAGAGATGACGGGATTGACGAGACCCAGTACTTC
>TRBJ2-7|.|.|TRBV18
CASSYRDETYEQYF
TGTGCCAGCTCATACCGGGACGAGACCTACGAGCAGTACTTC
>TRBJ1-4|.|.|TRBV7-9
CASSIWDSPTNEKLFF
TGTGCCAGCAGCATCTGGGACTCTCCAACTAATGAAAAACTGTTTTTT
>TRBJ1-5|once|TRBD1|TRBV12-3/TRBV12-4
CASRGTGDQPQHF
TGTGCCAGCAGAGGGACAGGAGATCAGCCCCAGCATTTT
>TRBJ2-7|.|TRBD1|TRBV18
CASSDTYGQAHGSYEQYF
TGTGCCAGCTCAGACACCTATGGACAGGCCCATGGATCCTACGAGCAGTACTTC
>TRBJ2-4|once|TRBD2|TRBV13
CASSLASTSGGPQYF
TGTGCCAGCAGCTTAGCCTCGACTAGCGGGGGTCCCCAGTACTTC
>TRBJ1-5|.|.|TRBV9
CASSITGNSNQPQHF
TGTGCCAGCAGCATCACAGGGAACAGCAATCAGCCCCAGCATTTT
>TRBJ1-2|.|.|TRBV5-1
CASSLAGPYGYTF
TGCGCCAGCAGCTTGGCGGGTCCTTACGGCTACACCTTC
>TRBJ2-3|.|.|TRBV4-1
CASSQEGRTGIPTDTQYF
TGCGCCAGCAGCCAAGAAGGACGTACAGGGATTCCCACAGATACGCAGTATTTT
>TRBJ2-2|.|TRBD1|TRBV7-8
CASSLESQGSSTGELFF
TGTGCCAGCAGCTTAGAGTCACAGGGGAGCAGCACCGGGGAGCTGTTTTTT
>TRBJ1-2|.|.|TRBV4-1
CASSQTDRWGYTF
TGCGCCAGCAGCCAAACAGACCGATGGGGCTACACCTTC
>TRBJ2-5|.|.|TRBV28
CASSLEGEETQYF
TGTGCCAGCAGTTTAGAGGGGGAGGAGACCCAGTACTTC
>TRBJ2-5|.|.|TRBV30
CAWSWALGYQETQYF
TGTGCCTGGAGTTGGGCACTGGGGTACCAAGAGACCCAGTACTTC
>TRBJ1-5|.|.|TRBV15
CATSRAKGVQPQHF
TGTGCCACCAGCAGAGCAAAAGGTGTCCAGCCCCAGCATTTT
>TRBJ2-5|.|.|TRBV3-1
CASSQDGSNQETQYF
TGTGCCAGCAGCCAAGATGGGAGCAACCAAGAGACCCAGTACTTC
>TRBJ2-7|.|TRBD2|TRBV27
CASKLSAGADYEQYF
TGTGCCAGCAAGTTGTCAGCGGGAGCGGACTACGAGCAGTACTTC
>TRBJ2-2|.|TRBD2|TRBV4-3
CASSQEVGRLAGVRGELFF
TGCGCCAGCAGCCAAGAAGTGGGGCGACTAGCGGGGGTGAGGGGGGAGCTGTTTTTT
>TRBJ2-7|once|TRBD1|TRBV4-1
CASSQESQGAYYEQYF
TGCGCCAGCAGCCAAGAATCCCAGGGGGCCTACTACGAGCAGTACTTC
>TRBJ1-1|.|.|TRBV7-9
CASSQWGVNTEAFF
TGTGCCAGCAGCCAGTGGGGGGTGAACACTGAAGCTTTCTTT
>TRBJ2-4|.|.|TRBV27
CASSPLLSSFKNIQYF
TGTGCCAGCAGTCCCCTCCTCTCTAGCTTTAAAAACATTCAGTACTTC
>TRBJ1-3|once|TRBD1|TRBV7-9
CASTSGTGNSGNTIYF
TGTGCCAGCACTTCCGGGACAGGAAACTCTGGAAACACCATATATTTT
>TRBJ1-2|once|.|TRBV12-3/TRBV12-4
CASSPRQASYASGYTF
TGTGCCAGCAGTCCAAGACAGGCCAGCTATGCTTCTGGCTACACCTTC
>TRBJ2-3|.|TRBD2|TRBV7-9
CASSSPGLAARLVDTQYF
TGTGCCAGCAGCTCCCCCGGACTAGCGGCTCGACTTGTCGATACGCAGTATTTT
>TRBJ2-7|.|.|TRBV29-1
CSVRTGRSSYEQYF
TGCAGCGTGAGGACGGGGAGGAGCTCCTACGAGCAGTACTTC
>TRBJ1-2|.|.|TRBV29-1
CSVEYTGWGTYGDGYTF
TGCAGCGTTGAATATACGGGTTGGGGGACCTACGGCGATGGCTACACCTTC
>TRBJ2-5|.|.|TRBV20-1
CSAREGYGTQYF
TGCAGTGCTCGAGAGGGATACGGGACCCAGTACTTC
>TRBJ2-1|.|.|TRBV4-1
CASSQDYNEQFF
TGCGCCAGCAGCCAAGACTACAATGAGCAGTTCTTC
>TRBJ2-1|.|.|TRBV7-3
CASSLGTEQFF
TGTGCCAGCAGCTTAGGGACGGAGCAGTTCTTC
>TRBJ2-3|.|TRBD2|TRBV29-1
CSVEIAGDSTDTQYF
TGCAGCGTGGAGATAGCGGGGGATTCCACAGATACGCAGTATTTT
>TRBJ1-1|.|.|TRBV14
CASSQIPGLPAPGPEAFF
TGTGCCAGCAGCCAAATACCGGGTCTCCCAGCCCCGGGGCCTGAAGCTTTCTTT
>TRBJ2-1|.|.|TRBV13
CASQLESNEQFF
TGTGCCAGCCAGCTTGAGTCCAATGAGCAGTTCTTC
>TRBJ1-1|.|.|TRBV25-1
CASSAGAITEAFF
TGTGCCAGCAGTGCGGGGGCGATCACTGAAGCTTTCTTT
>TRBJ2-5|.|.|TRBV13
CASSPMDGQETQYF
TGTGCCAGCAGTCCAATGGACGGTCAAGAGACCCAGTACTTC
>TRBJ2-5|.|TRBD2|TRBV7-9
CASSQPGLAPRETQYF
TGTGCCAGCAGCCAACCGGGACTAGCTCCCCGAGAGACCCAGTACTTC
>TRBJ1-5|.|.|TRBV3-1
CASSRWGDQPQHF
TGTGCCAGCAGCCGGTGGGGAGATCAGCCCCAGCATTTT
>TRBJ2-3|.|.|TRBV28
CASSLIIPSGRGDTQYF
TGTGCCAGCAGTTTAATAATCCCCTCGGGGCGGGGAGATACGCAGTATTTT
>TRBJ2-5|.|.|TRBV5-6
CASSFRGVEGTQYF
TGTGCCAGCAGCTTCCGGGGAGTGGAGGGGACCCAGTACTTC
>TRBJ1-2|once|.|TRBV4-1
CASSQESTGQFGYTF
TGCGCCAGCAGCCAAGAATCTACAGGACAGTTCGGCTACACCTTC
>TRBJ2-3|.|TRBD2|TRBV30
CAWSLAGGRDTQYF
TGTGCCTGGTCACTAGCGGGGGGTCGAGATACGCAGTATTTT
>TRBJ2-1|.|.|TRBV5-4
CASSLTTAHNEQFF
TGTGCCAGCAGCTTGACGACAGCACACAATGAGCAGTTCTTC
>TRBJ1-3|.|.|TRBV27
CASSLRGDAGNTIYF
TGTGCCAGCAGTTTAAGAGGGGACGCTGGAAACACCATATATTTT
>TRBJ2-7|once|.|TRBV4-1
CASSQVPQDSYEQYF
TGCGCCAGCAGCCAAGTCCCACAGGATTCCTACGAGCAGTACTTC
>TRBJ1-3|.|.|TRBV20-1
CSARLQKPGSGNTIYF
TGCAGTGCTAGACTTCAGAAACCTGGCTCTGGAAACACCATATATTTT
>TRBJ1-1|once|.|TRBV12-3/TRBV12-4
CASTSGGRDTEAFF
TGTGCCAGCACATCAGGCGGCCGAGACACTGAAGCTTTCTTT
>TRBJ1-1|.|TRBD1|TRBV4-3
CASSQDWTGGTEAFF
TGCGCCAGCAGCCAAGATTGGACAGGGGGCACTGAAGCTTTCTTT
>TRBJ2-1|once|TRBD2|TRBV3-1
CASSLTSGPSNEQFF
TGTGCCAGCAGCCTTACTAGCGGCCCCTCCAATGAGCAGTTCTTC
>TRBJ1-5|.|.|TRBV3-1
CASSPGSFYSNQPQHF
TGTGCCAGCAGCCCAGGGAGTTTTTATAGCAATCAGCCCCAGCATTTT
>TRBJ2-5|.|.|TRBV29-1
CSVDPQGQETQYF
TGCAGCGTTGATCCACAGGGACAAGAGACCCAGTACTTC
>TRBJ2-2|.|.|TRBV7-9
CASSLPPGTENTGELFF
TGTGCCAGCAGCTTACCCCCCGGGACGGAGAACACCGGGGAGCTGTTTTTT
>TRBJ1-1|.|.|TRBV4-1
CASSQSSFQNTEAFF
TGCGCCAGCAGCCAATCGTCTTTTCAGAACACTGAAGCTTTCTTT
>TRBJ2-7|once|TRBD1|TRBV5-1
CASSQRTGDYYEQYF
TGCGCCAGCAGCCAGCGGACAGGGGATTACTACGAGCAGTACTTC